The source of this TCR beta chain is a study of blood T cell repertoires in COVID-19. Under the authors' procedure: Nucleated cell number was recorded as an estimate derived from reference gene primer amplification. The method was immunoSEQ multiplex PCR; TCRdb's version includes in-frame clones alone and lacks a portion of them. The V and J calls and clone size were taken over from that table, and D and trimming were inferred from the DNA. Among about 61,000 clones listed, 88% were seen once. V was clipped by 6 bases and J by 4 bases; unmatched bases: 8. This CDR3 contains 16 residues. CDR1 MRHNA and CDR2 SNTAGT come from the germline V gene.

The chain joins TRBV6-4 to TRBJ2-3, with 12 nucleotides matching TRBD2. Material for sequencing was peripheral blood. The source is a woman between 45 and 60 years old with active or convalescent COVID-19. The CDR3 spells CASSREASGRADTQYF. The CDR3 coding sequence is TGTGCCAGCAGCCGGGAAGCTAGCGGGAGGGCAGATACGCAGTATTTT.